Below, 8 T cell receptor beta chains from the same sample are listed, as sequenced in a study. TCRdb re-called the RT-PCR reads through MiXCR, storing one row per CDR3 protein. The sample records about 680,000 distinct CDR3 sequences, 14% being singletons. The sample comprised memory CD4+ T cells from blood. These receptors came from a female donor in good health, serving as a healthy control.

In its sample, this clonotype was seen many times. This sequence joins TRBV5-1 and TRBJ2-1, with 13 bases matching TRBD2. CDR1 and CDR2 (germline): SGHRS, YFSETQ. V dropped 5 bases and J dropped 3; count of bases not matched to a gene: 5. CDR3 length equals 16 residues. The CDR3 spells CASRRTSGSSYNEQFF. The CDR3 nucleotides read TGCGCCAGCAGGCGGACTAGCGGGAGTAGCTACAATGAGCAGTTCTTC.

The V and J genes are TRBV20-1 and TRBJ2-1; 9 bases are a match to TRBD2. The CDR3 is made up of 13 amino acids. V dropped 6 bases and J dropped 6; count of bases not matched to a gene: 6. Germline V gene lookup returns CDR1 DFQATT and CDR2 SNEGSKA (reference sequence). The CDR3 sequence: CSALVAGVNEQFF. The CDR3 DNA follows: TGCAGTGCCTTGGTAGCGGGAGTCAATGAGCAGTTCTTC.

The gene calls are TRBV29-1 and TRBJ2-6; TRBD1 is a possible D gene (5 bases). There are 14 residues in the CDR3. V gave up 3 bases and J gave up 1 base, with 7 bases separating them. Germline V gene lookup returns CDR1 SQVTM and CDR2 ANQGSEA. The CDR3 nucleotides read TGCAGCGTTGATGCAGGGTCTGGGGCCAACGTCCTGACTTTC. Its translation is CSVDAGSGANVLTF.

The rearrangement links TRBV20-1 to TRBJ2-7, with 9 bases fitting TRBD1. CDR3 length equals 13 residues. J gave up 7 bases and V 8 bases, and 12 bases lay outside the gene matches. Germline assignment: CDR1 DFQATT and CDR2 SNEGSKA (reference sequence). The CDR3 region is CSPTGQGLEEQYF. The CDR3 DNA sequence: TGCAGTCCGACGGGACAGGGTCTTGAAGAGCAGTACTTC.

This clonotype was observed a handful of times. The rearrangement links TRBV5-6 to TRBJ1-5; 7 bases line up with TRBD1. The CDR3 spans 15 residues. Trimming cost V 1 base and J 11 bases; bases outside gene matches: 12. Germline-derived CDR1 and CDR2 are SGHDT and YYEEEE. In DNA form, the CDR3 reads TGTGCCAGCAGCTTGCAGGGGGTCTCCCAAGGGGCCCAGCATTTT. Translating gives CASSLQGVSQGAQHF.

This clonotype appeared many times. J is TRBJ2-6 and V is TRBV10-3, with 9 nucleotides matching TRBD2. Germline loops: CDR1 ENHRY, CDR2 SYGVKD. J was trimmed by 0 bases and V by 6 bases; bases with no gene match: 9. This CDR3 comprises 18 residues. In DNA, the CDR3 is TGTGCCATCAGGAGGGTGACTAGCGGAGGCTCTGGGGCCAACGTCCTGACTTTC. The encoded protein is CAIRRVTSGGSGANVLTF.

This chain connects TRBV18 to TRBJ2-1; D call uncertain. V was cut by 0 bases and J by 6 bases, with 12 bases left in between. Germline assignment: CDR1 KGHSH and CDR2 LQKENI. The CDR3 covers 15 residues. Written as DNA, the CDR3 is TGTGCCAGCTCACCACCCCTACAAGGGCTCAATGAGCAGTTCTTC. This sequence encodes CASSPPLQGLNEQFF.

The table lists this clonotype with many counts. This chain connects TRBV20-1 to TRBJ2-1; 9 bases agree with TRBD1. V was clipped by 6 bases and J by 7 bases; unmatched bases: 13. There are 15 residues in the CDR3. Germline CDR1 is DFQATT and CDR2 is SNEGSKA (reference sequence). The CDR3, as DNA: TGCAGTGCCCCTAAGTCGGGACAGGGCCGAAATGAGCAGTTCTTC. Translating gives CSAPKSGQGRNEQFF.